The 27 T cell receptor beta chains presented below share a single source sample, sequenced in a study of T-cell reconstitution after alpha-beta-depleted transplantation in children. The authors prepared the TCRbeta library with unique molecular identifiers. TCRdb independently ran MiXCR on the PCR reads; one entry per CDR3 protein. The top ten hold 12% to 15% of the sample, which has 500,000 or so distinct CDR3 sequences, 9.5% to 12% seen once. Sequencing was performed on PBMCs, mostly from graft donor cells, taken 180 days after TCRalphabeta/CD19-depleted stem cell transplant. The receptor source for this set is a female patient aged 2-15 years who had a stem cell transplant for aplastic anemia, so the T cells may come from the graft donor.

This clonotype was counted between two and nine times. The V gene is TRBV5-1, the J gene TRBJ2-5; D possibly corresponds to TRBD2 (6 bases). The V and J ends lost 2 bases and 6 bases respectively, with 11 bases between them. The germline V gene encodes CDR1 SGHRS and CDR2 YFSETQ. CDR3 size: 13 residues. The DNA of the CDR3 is TGCGCCAGCAGCTTCCCTAGCGAACAGACCCAGTACTTC. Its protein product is CASSFPSEQTQYF.

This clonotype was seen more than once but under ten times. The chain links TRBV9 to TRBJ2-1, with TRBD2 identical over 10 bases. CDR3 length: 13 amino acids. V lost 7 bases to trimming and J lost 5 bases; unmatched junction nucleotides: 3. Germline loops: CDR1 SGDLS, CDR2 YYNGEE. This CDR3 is CASSTSGNNEQFF. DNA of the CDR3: TGTGCCAGCTCAACTAGCGGGAACAATGAGCAGTTCTTC.

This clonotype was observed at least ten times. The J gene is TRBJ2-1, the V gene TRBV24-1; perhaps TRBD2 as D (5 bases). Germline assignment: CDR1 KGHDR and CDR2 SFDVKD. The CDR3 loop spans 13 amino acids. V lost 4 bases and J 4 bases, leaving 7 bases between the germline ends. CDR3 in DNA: TGTGCCACCAGTGACACTAGGTACAATGAGCAGTTCTTC. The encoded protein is CATSDTRYNEQFF.

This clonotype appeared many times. The CDR3 DNA sequence: TGTGCCACCAGTGATCCGACAGGGCCCTACGAGCAGTACGTC. Translated: CATSDPTGPYEQYV. This rearrangement joins TRBV24-1 to TRBJ2-7, with 7 bases that match TRBD1. Germline CDR1 and CDR2: KGHDR and SFDVKD. With 3 bases clipped from V and 2 bases from J, the junction kept 3 bases outside the gene matches. This CDR3 is 14 amino acids long.

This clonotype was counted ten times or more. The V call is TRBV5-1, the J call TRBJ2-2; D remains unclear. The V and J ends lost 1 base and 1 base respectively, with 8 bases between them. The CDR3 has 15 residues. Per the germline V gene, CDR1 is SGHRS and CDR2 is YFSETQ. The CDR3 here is CASSLFYRNTGELFF. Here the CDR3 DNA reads TGCGCCAGCAGCTTGTTCTACAGGAACACCGGGGAGCTGTTTTTT. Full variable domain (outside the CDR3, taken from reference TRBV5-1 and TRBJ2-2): KAGVTQTPRYLIKTRGQQVTLSCSPISGHRSVSWYQQTPGQGLQFLFEYFSETQRNKGNFPGRFSGRQFSNSRSEMNVSTLELGDSALYLCASSLFYRNTGELFFGEGSRLTVL.

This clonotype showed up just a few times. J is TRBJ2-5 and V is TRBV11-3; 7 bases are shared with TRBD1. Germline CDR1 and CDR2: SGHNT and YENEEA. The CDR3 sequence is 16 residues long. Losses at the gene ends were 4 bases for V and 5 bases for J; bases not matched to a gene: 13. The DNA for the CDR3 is TGTGCCAGCAGCTCAAGGTTGGAGACAGGGATTGAGACCCAGTACTTC. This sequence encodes CASSSRLETGIETQYF. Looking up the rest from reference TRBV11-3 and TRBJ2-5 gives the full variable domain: EAGVVQSPRYKIIEKKQPVAFWCNPISGHNTLYWYLQNLGQGPELLIRYENEEAVDDSQLPKDRFSAERLKGVDSTLKIQPAELGDSAVYLCASSSRLETGIETQYFGPGTRLLVL.

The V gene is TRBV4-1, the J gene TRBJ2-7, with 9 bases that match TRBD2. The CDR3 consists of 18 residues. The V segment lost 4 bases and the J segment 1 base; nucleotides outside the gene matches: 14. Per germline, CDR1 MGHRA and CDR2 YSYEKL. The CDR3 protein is CASSPQAGLAGPSYEQYV. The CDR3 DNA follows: TGCGCCAGCAGCCCACAAGCCGGGCTAGCGGGGCCTTCCTACGAGCAGTACGTC.

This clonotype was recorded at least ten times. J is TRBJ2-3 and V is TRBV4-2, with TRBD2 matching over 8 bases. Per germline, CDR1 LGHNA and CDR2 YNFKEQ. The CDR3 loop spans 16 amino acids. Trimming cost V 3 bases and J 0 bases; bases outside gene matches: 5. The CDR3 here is CASSHPGGISTDTQYF. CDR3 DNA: TGTGCCAGCAGCCACCCGGGAGGGATCAGCACAGATACGCAGTATTTT.

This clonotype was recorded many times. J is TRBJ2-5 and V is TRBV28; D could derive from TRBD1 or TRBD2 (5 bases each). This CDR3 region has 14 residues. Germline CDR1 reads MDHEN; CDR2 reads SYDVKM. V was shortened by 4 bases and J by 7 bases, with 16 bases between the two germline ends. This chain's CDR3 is CASSSGTPLGTQYF. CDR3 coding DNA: TGTGCCAGCAGTTCCGGGACGCCCTTGGGGACCCAGTACTTC.

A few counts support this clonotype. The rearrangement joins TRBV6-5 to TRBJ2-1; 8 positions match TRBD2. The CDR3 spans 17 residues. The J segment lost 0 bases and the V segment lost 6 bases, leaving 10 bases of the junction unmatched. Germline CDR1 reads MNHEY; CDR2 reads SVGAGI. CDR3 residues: CASSYQNGRASYNEQFF. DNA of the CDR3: TGTGCCAGCAGCTACCAAAACGGGAGGGCCTCCTACAATGAGCAGTTCTTC.

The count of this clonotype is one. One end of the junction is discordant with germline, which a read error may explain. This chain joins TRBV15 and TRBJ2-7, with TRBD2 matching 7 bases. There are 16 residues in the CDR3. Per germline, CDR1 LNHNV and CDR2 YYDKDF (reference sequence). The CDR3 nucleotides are TGTGCCACCAGCAGAGATTTCGGGAGGCGCCCCTACGCGCAGTACTTC. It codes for CATSRDFGRRPYAQYF.

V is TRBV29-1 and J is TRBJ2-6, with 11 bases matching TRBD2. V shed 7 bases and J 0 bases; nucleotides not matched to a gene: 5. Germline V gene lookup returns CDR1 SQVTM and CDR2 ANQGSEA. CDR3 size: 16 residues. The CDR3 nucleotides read TGCAGCGCAGGACTAGCGGGCCCCTCTGGGGCCAACGTCCTGACTTTC. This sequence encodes CSAGLAGPSGANVLTF.

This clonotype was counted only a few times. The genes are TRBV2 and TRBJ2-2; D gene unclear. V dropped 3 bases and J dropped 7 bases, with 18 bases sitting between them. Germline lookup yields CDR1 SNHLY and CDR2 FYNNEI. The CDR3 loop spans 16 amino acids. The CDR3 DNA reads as TGTGCCAGCAGTGACCGCCTAGGATGGTTAAGCGGGGAGCTGTTTTTT. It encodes CASSDRLGWLSGELFF. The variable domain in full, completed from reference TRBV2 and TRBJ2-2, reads EPEVTQTPSHQVTQMGQEVILRCVPISNHLYFYWYRQILGQKVEFLVSFYNNEISEKSEIFDDQFSVERPDGSNFTLKIRSTKLEDSAMYFCASSDRLGWLSGELFFGEGSRLTVL.

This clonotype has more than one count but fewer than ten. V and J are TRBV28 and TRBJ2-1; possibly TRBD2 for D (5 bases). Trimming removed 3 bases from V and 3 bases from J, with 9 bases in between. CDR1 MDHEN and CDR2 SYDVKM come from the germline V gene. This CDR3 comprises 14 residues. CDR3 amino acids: CASSFRGIYNEQFF. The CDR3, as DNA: TGTGCCAGCAGTTTTCGAGGGATCTACAATGAGCAGTTCTTC.

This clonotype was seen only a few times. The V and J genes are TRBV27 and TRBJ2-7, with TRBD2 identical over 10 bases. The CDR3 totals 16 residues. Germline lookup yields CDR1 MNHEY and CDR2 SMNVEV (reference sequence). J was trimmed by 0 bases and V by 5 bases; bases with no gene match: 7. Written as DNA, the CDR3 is TGTGCCAGCAGTGCTCACAGGACTAGCGGCTCCTACGAGCAGTACTTC. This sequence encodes CASSAHRTSGSYEQYF.

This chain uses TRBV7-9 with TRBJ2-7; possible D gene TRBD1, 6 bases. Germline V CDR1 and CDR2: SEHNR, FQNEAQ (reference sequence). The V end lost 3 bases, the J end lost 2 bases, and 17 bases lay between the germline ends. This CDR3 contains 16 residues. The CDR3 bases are TGTGCCAGCAGCTTCCCAGAGGGGGACCAGCCCTACGAGCAGTACTTC. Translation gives CASSFPEGDQPYEQYF.

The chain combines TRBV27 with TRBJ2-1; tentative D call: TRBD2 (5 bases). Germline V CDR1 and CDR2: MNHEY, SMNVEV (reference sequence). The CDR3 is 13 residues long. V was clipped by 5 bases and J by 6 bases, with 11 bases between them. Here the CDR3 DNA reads TGTGCCAGCAGTCCCTTTGGGAGCAATGAGCAGTTCTTC. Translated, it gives CASSPFGSNEQFF.

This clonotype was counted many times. The CDR3 spells CSARHLAGGYNEQFF. The CDR3 nucleotides are TGCAGTGCTAGACACCTAGCGGGAGGTTACAATGAGCAGTTCTTC. This rearrangement joins TRBV20-1 to TRBJ2-1; TRBD2 agrees at 11 bases. CDR1 is DFQATT and CDR2 is SNEGSKA in the germline V gene (reference sequence). This CDR3 is 15 amino acids long. V trimming: 2 bases; J trimming: 4 bases; junction bases outside the gene matches: 4.

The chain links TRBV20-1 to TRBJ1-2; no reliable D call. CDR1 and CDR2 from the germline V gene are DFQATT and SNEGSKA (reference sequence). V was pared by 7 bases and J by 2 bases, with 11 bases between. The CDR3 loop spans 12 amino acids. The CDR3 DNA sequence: TGCAGTGTAAGCTCTTCCAACTATGGCTACACCTTC. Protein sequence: CSVSSSNYGYTF.

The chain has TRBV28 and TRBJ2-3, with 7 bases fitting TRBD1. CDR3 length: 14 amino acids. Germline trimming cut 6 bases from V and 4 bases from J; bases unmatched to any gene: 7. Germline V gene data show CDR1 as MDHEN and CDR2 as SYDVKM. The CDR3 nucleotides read TGTGCCAGCAGCTTAGGGGGCATTTCAGATACGCAGTATTTT. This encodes CASSLGGISDTQYF.

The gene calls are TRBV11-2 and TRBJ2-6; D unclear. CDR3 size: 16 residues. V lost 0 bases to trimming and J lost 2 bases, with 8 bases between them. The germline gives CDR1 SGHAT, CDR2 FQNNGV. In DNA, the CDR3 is TGTGCCAGCAGCTTAGACCCCCGGGCTGGGGCCAACGTCCTGACTTTC. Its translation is CASSLDPRAGANVLTF.

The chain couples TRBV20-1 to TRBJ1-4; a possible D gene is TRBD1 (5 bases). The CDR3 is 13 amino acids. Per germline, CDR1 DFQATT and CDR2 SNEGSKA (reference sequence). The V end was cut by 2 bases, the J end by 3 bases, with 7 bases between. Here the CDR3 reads CSARQGANEKLFF. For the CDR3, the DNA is TGCAGTGCTAGACAGGGTGCTAATGAAAAACTGTTTTTT.

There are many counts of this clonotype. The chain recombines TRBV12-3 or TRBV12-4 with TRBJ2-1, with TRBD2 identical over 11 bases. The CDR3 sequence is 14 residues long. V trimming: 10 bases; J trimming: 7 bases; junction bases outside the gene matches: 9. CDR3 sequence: CATALAGVDNEQFF. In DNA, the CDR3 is TGTGCCACCGCACTAGCGGGAGTTGATAATGAGCAGTTCTTC.

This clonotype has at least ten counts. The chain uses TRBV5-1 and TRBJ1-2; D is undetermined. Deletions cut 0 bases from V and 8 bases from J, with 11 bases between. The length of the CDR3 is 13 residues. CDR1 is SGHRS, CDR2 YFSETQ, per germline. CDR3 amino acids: CASSLALERGYTF. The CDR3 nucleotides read TGCGCCAGCAGCTTGGCTCTGGAGAGAGGCTACACCTTC.

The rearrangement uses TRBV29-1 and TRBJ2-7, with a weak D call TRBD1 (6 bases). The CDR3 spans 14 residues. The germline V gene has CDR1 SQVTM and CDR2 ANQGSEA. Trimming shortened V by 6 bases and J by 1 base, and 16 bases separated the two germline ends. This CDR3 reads CSVEYGTPSYEQYF. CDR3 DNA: TGCAGCGTCGAGTACGGGACACCTTCCTACGAGCAGTACTTC.

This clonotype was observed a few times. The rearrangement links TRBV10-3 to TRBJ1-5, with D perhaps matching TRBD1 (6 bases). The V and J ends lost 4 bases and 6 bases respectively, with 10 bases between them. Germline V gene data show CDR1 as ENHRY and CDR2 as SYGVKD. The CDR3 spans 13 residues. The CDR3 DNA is TGTGCCATCAGTGGAACAGGGACTCAGCCCCAGCATTTT. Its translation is CAISGTGTQPQHF.

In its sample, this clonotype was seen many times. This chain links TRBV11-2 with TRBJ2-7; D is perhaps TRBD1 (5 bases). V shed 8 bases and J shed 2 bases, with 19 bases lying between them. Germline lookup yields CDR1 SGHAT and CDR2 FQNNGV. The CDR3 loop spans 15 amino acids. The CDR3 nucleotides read TGTGCCAGCCAAACCCTGCAGGGTCGTCCCTACGAGCAGTACGTC. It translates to CASQTLQGRPYEQYV.